Sequencing of this T cell receptor (beta chain) was carried out in a study of blood T cell repertoires in COVID-19. Study-wide background: The United States, Italy and Spain were the sources of the acute and convalescent COVID-19 samples. PBMCs, B-cell-depleted T cells, or T cells provided the cDNA or gDNA that made up the material.

Followed over time, Seattle patients had been enrolled while infection was active. This CDR3 contains 15 residues. V was shortened by 5 bases and J by 2 bases, with 13 bases between the two germline ends. Looked up from germline, CDR1 is SGHNT and CDR2 is YENEEA. Sequencing was performed with immunoSEQ multiplex PCR; in TCRdb, only in-frame clones are kept and a portion is missing. In the table there are 300,000 to 400,000 clones, 90% of which are singletons. The TCR sequence derives from a woman in her 30s with COVID-19, enrolled during active disease. The genes are TRBV11-3 and TRBJ2-1, with TRBD1 as a possible D gene (6 bases). Sequenced material: peripheral blood. CDR3 nucleotide sequence: TGTGCCAGCAGCCGTCGGAAGGGGGCCTACAATGAGCAGTTCTTC. It is translated as CASSRRKGAYNEQFF.